These 11 T cell receptor beta chains came from one sample sequenced in a study of blood T cell repertoires in COVID-19. Sequenced by immunoSEQ multiplex PCR; TCRdb stores in-frame clones only, minus some. Of about 34,000 clones detected, approximately 80% appear once; the ten largest clones hold around 29%. The sample taken for sequencing was peripheral blood. These receptors all stem from a man older than 75 with acute or convalescent COVID-19.

This clone was counted a few times. J is TRBJ2-1 and V is TRBV6-2 or TRBV6-3, with a weak D call TRBD1 (5 bases). In germline, CDR1 is MNHEY, CDR2 SVGEGT. V lost 2 bases, J lost 0 bases, and 5 bases lay in between. This CDR3 contains 14 residues. The CDR3 reads CASSYDSSYNEQFF. CDR3 nucleotides: TGTGCCAGCAGTTACGACAGCTCCTACAATGAGCAGTTCTTC.

This clone has a single count. The V call is TRBV21-1, the J call TRBJ2-1; the table's D call, TRBD2, was not checked against the DNA. TRBV21-1 is a listed pseudogene. The CDR3 totals 17 residues. Here the CDR3 reads CASSKEGSLAGGFGQFF. CDR3 nucleotides: TGTGCCAGCAGCAAAGAAGGTTCTCTAGCGGGAGGGTTTGGGCAGTTCTTC.

This clone was counted only a few times. The chain uses TRBV6-1 and TRBJ1-5, with TRBD1 as a possible D gene (5 bases). The V gene's germline CDR1 is MNHNS and CDR2 SASEGT. V lost 0 bases and J 2 bases, leaving 14 bases between the germline ends. There are 17 residues in the CDR3. The DNA of the CDR3 is TGTGCCAGCAGTGAAGCCTTGTGGGGGAGGGGCAATCAGCCCCAGCATTTT. Protein sequence: CASSEALWGRGNQPQHF.

The gene calls are TRBV6-2 or TRBV6-3 and TRBJ1-5; 7 bases line up with TRBD1. V shed 2 bases and J 0 bases; nucleotides not matched to a gene: 19. Germline V gene sequence: CDR1 MNHEY, CDR2 SVGEGT. The length of the CDR3 is 21 residues. CDR3 sequence reads: CASSYPSKGAWERTSNQPQHF. The CDR3 nucleotides read TGTGCCAGCAGTTACCCGAGTAAGGGGGCTTGGGAACGTACTAGCAATCAGCCCCAGCATTTT.

CDR3 in DNA: TGTGCCAGCAGCTTAGGGGGCCTTTTGGGCAATCAGCCCCAGCATTTT. This encodes CASSLGGLLGNQPQHF. This chain uses TRBV7-9 with TRBJ1-5; possible D gene TRBD1, 5 bases. V lost 1 base and J 2 bases, leaving 12 bases between the germline ends. The CDR3 spans 16 residues. Germline CDR1 reads SEHNR; CDR2 reads FQNEAQ (reference sequence). Looking up the rest from reference TRBV7-9 and TRBJ1-5 gives the full variable domain: DTGVSQNPRHKITKRGQNVTFRCDPISEHNRLYWYRQTLGQGPEFLTYFQNEAQLEKSRLLSDRFSAERPKGSFSTLEIQRTEQGDSAMYLCASSLGGLLGNQPQHFGDGTRLSIL.

This chain uses TRBV5-1 with TRBJ1-4, with a possible D match to TRBD1 (6 bases). Germline values: CDR1 SGHRS, CDR2 YFSETQ. V shed 4 bases and J shed 8 bases, with 15 bases lying between them. CDR3 length equals 14 residues. The CDR3, as DNA: TGCGCCAGCAGCCTACAGGGATTGGAGGAAAAACTGTTTTTT. Amino acids: CASSLQGLEEKLFF.

The chain couples TRBV5-4 to TRBJ2-5; 10 nucleotides match TRBD2. This CDR3 comprises 15 residues. CDR1 is SGHNT and CDR2 is YYREEE in the germline V gene (reference sequence). Germline trimming cut 4 bases from V and 5 bases from J; bases unmatched to any gene: 8. CDR3 sequence reads: CASSRKREGQETQYF. The CDR3 DNA reads TGTGCCAGCAGCCGAAAGCGGGAGGGCCAGGAGACCCAGTACTTC.

The chain employs TRBV27 and TRBJ1-2, with 10 positions matching TRBD1. The ends lost 9 bases at V and 7 bases at J; junction bases unmatched: 23. The CDR3 has 18 amino acids. In germline, CDR1 is MNHEY, CDR2 SMNVEV (reference sequence). The CDR3 region is CASKAYGLTGQGLLGYTF. The CDR3, as DNA: TGTGCCAGTAAGGCATACGGGTTAACGGGACAGGGGCTTCTTGGCTACACCTTC.

The chain links TRBV5-1 to TRBJ1-1; 8 bases agree with TRBD1. The V gene end was trimmed by 4 bases and the J gene end by 1 base; junction bases not matched to a gene: 9. The germline V gene has CDR1 SGHRS and CDR2 YFSETQ. The CDR3 consists of 16 residues. The CDR3 DNA follows: TGCGCCAGCAGCCAACCGACAGGGGCGACGAACACTGAAGCTTTCTTT. Its translation: CASSQPTGATNTEAFF.

This chain uses TRBV11-3 with TRBJ2-1, with D possibly matching TRBD1 (6 bases). The CDR3 length is 14 residues. The germline V and J ends were trimmed by 1 base and 9 bases, with 13 bases remaining between them. Germline CDR1 SGHNT, CDR2 YENEEA. CDR3 in DNA: TGTGCCAGCAGCTTAGGTCAGCGAGGGGGTGAGCAGTTCTTC. Translating it yields CASSLGQRGGEQFF.

The gene calls are TRBV29-1 and TRBJ2-3; perhaps TRBD1 as D (5 bases). The CDR3 spans 15 residues. Trimming removed 3 bases from V and 5 bases from J, with 18 bases in between. Germline CDR1 is SQVTM and CDR2 is ANQGSEA. CDR3 amino acids: CSVEDIFRDRDTQYF. CDR3 DNA: TGCAGCGTTGAGGACATTTTTAGGGATCGAGATACGCAGTATTTT.